Reported below is one T cell receptor (beta chain). Its antigen is currently not known. Base qualities are not recorded, but no much larger clone differs from it by a single base. A second Seattle source provided samples from volunteer blood donors who had recovered from COVID-19. Whole blood was collected in K2EDTA tubes by collaborating institutions according to the institutions' own protocols. Collaborator samples were shipped for TCRbeta analysis as frozen whole blood, isolated PBMCs, or DNA extracted from either sample type. These data are taken from a study of blood T cell repertoires in COVID-19 (dated by TCRdb to between 2020 and 2021). Some background on the complete study: Samples covering the acute and convalescent phases of COVID-19 were provided by collaborators in the United States, Italy and Spain. Subjects who had been exposed to COVID-19, were actively infected with it, or had recovered from it provided the deeply sampled blood TCRbeta repertoires that made up the dataset. The repertoires were made available in a free public database intended to serve as a resource for research on the immune response to SARS-CoV-2. Where HLA class I and class II types were available, the types were taken from metadata supplied by the sample provider, not from assay-based typing. The samples were drawn from two sources: the first 160 participants of the ongoing ImmuneRACE study, and 1,254 subjects contributed by 6 global collaborators. Nearly every sample came with metadata listing a de-identified subject ID, COVID-19 status, age in years and sex. The prospective study material was composed of cDNA or gDNA derived from T cells, B-cell-depleted T cells, or PBMCs. General findings and caveats noted by the study authors: Clinical and demographic metadata were provided uncurated, with the amount varying by source and participant.

TCRbeta CDR3 regions were amplified from genomic DNA using the immunoSEQ Assay, a bias-controlled multiplex PCR. Turning to the authors' computational methods: Within the assay, amplification of reference gene primers was used to estimate how many nucleated cells each sample contained. To quantify the absolute abundance of each unique TCRbeta CDR3 rearrangement, sequence reads were collapsed and filtered. For each sample, productive Simpson clonality was calculated as the square root of Simpson's diversity index across productive rearrangements. TCRdb holds this immuneACCESS table with in-frame rearrangements only. Some clones are missing; in checked studies, unresolved V genes explain under half, and the rest has no known cause. V, J and clone size reflect that table, while D and trimming were determined from the DNA. The sample table holds hundreds of thousands of clones, of which 75% to 90% were seen once. The ten top clones hold roughly 2.1% of the sample.

The receptor was isolated from a woman in her thirties who had recovered from COVID-19. The sequenced sample consisted of peripheral blood.

The DNA sequence is given as TGCAGCGTTGTCCTCTCGACTAGCGGCTTCTACGAGCAGTACTTC. It translates to CSVVLSTSGFYEQYF. The chain couples TRBV29-1 to TRBJ2-7, and 9 junction bases match TRBD2. V and J are trimmed by 4 bases and 3 bases, and the gene matches miss 10 bases of the junction. Reading the germline V gene gives CDR1 SQVTM and CDR2 ANQGSEA. Its CDR3 holds 15 amino acids, cysteine through phenylalanine. Solely the CDR3 DNA is kept, with 45 bases framed from the first base.